The rows below give T cell receptor beta chains drawn from one sample of a study of T cells in Graves' hyperthyroidism and ophthalmopathy. TCRdb itself ran the multiplex PCR reads through MiXCR, one entry per CDR3 protein. The data show about 290,000 distinct CDR3 sequences, with roughly 15% seen just once and roughly 30% held by the top ten. Sequenced: blood. The receptors come from a woman aged 50 to 65 with Graves' hyperthyroidism that later progressed to Graves' ophthalmopathy. Both conserved end residues are part of each CDR3. The D gene is left open where the match is weak. Expanded clones get a size class; other rows say once, few or many, or leave the size out.

CDR3: CSARQRGHNEQFF
DNA: TGCAGTGCTCGCCAGAGAGGCCACAATGAGCAGTTCTTC
size: many
V: TRBV20-1
J: TRBJ2-1
D: -
length: 13

CDR3: CAWSPGDGGSYTF
DNA: TGTGCCTGGAGTCCAGGGGACGGGGGTAGCTACACCTTC
size: many
V: TRBV30
J: TRBJ1-2
D: -
length: 13

CDR3: CASSRQTNTGELFF
DNA: TGTGCCAGTAGTAGACAGACGAACACCGGGGAGCTGTTTTTT
size: -
V: TRBV19
J: TRBJ2-2
D: -
length: 14

CDR3: CASSYDGLSYEQYF
DNA: TGCGCCAGCAGCTACGACGGACTCTCCTACGAGCAGTACTTC
size: many
V: TRBV5-1
J: TRBJ2-7
D: -
length: 14

CDR3: CSASQPDRSYGYTF
DNA: TGCAGTGCTAGTCAGCCCGACAGGTCCTATGGCTACACCTTC
size: -
V: TRBV20-1
J: TRBJ1-2
D: -
length: 14

CDR3: CASSEMINEKLFF
DNA: TGTGCCAGCAGTGAAATGATTAATGAAAAACTGTTTTTT
size: -
V: TRBV6-1
J: TRBJ1-4
D: -
length: 13

CDR3: CASSLGVVSDTQYF
DNA: TGTGCCAGCAGCTTGGGGGTGGTGTCGGATACGCAGTATTTT
size: few
V: TRBV5-5
J: TRBJ2-3
D: -
length: 14

CDR3: CASSPGQRFYNEQFF
DNA: TGTGCCAGCAGCCCCGGACAGCGGTTCTACAATGAGCAGTTCTTC
size: -
V: TRBV11-2
J: TRBJ2-1
D: -
length: 15

CDR3: CASSLDRGLYGYTF
DNA: TGTGCCAGCAGCTTGGACAGGGGGCTCTATGGCTACACCTTC
size: many
V: TRBV5-4
J: TRBJ1-2
D: TRBD1
length: 14

CDR3: CANSLALSDRGPSGANVLTF
DNA: TGCGCCAACAGCTTGGCCTTGTCCGACAGGGGGCCCTCTGGGGCCAACGTCCTGACTTTC
size: -
V: TRBV5-1
J: TRBJ2-6
D: TRBD1
length: 20

CDR3: CASSLTGDSEQYF
DNA: TGCGCCAGCAGCTTGACGGGAGATAGCGAGCAGTACTTC
size: many
V: TRBV5-1
J: TRBJ2-7
D: -
length: 13

CDR3: CASSFSSGSNEQFF
DNA: TGCGCCAGCAGCTTTTCTAGCGGGAGTAATGAGCAGTTCTTC
size: many
V: TRBV5-1
J: TRBJ2-1
D: TRBD2
length: 14

CDR3: CASSRIFGHAETQYF
DNA: TGCGCCAGCAGCCGGATCTTCGGACACGCGGAGACCCAGTACTTC
size: many
V: TRBV4-1
J: TRBJ2-5
D: -
length: 15

CDR3: CASRKERGTANEKLFF
DNA: TGTGCCAGCAGGAAAGAAAGAGGGACCGCTAATGAAAAACTGTTTTTT
size: many
V: TRBV2
J: TRBJ1-4
D: -
length: 16

CDR3: CASSDRVDNEKLFF
DNA: TGTGCCAGCAGCGACAGGGTGGATAATGAAAAACTGTTTTTT
size: -
V: TRBV9
J: TRBJ1-4
D: -
length: 14

CDR3: CAISGLAGNYEQYF
DNA: TGTGCCATCAGCGGACTAGCGGGAAACTACGAGCAGTACTTC
size: many
V: TRBV10-3
J: TRBJ2-7
D: TRBD2
length: 14

CDR3: CSARDMGNTEAFF
DNA: TGCAGTGCTAGAGATATGGGGAACACTGAAGCTTTCTTT
size: many
V: TRBV20-1
J: TRBJ1-1
D: -
length: 13

CDR3: CASSKASHSRQYNSPLHF
DNA: TGTGCCAGCTCGAAGGCATCCCACTCCAGGCAATATAATTCACCCCTCCACTTT
size: -
V: TRBV27
J: TRBJ1-6
D: -
length: 18

CDR3: CSAQGRGRGDSPLHF
DNA: TGCAGTGCTCAAGGCCGGGGAAGGGGGGACTCACCCCTCCACTTT
size: few
V: TRBV20-1
J: TRBJ1-6
D: -
length: 15

CDR3: CASSYSMSGSPLHF
DNA: TGTGCCAGCAGTTACTCGATGAGTGGTTCACCCCTCCACTTT
size: many
V: TRBV6-5
J: TRBJ1-6
D: -
length: 14

CDR3: CASTSEDNSGNTIYF
DNA: TGTGCCAGCACCTCTGAGGACAACTCTGGAAACACCATATATTTT
size: many
V: TRBV27
J: TRBJ1-3
D: -
length: 15

CDR3: CSAGGGPFNSPLHF
DNA: TGCAGTGCTGGAGGGGGCCCCTTTAATTCACCCCTCCACTTT
size: -
V: TRBV20-1
J: TRBJ1-6
D: TRBD1
length: 14

CDR3: CSARDRRTGTGQPQHF
DNA: TGCAGTGCTAGAGATCGCCGGACAGGGACGGGACAGCCCCAGCATTTT
size: many
V: TRBV20-1
J: TRBJ1-5
D: TRBD1
length: 16

CDR3: CASSIPRERVGELFF
DNA: TGTGCCAGTAGTATCCCCCGGGAGCGAGTCGGGGAGCTGTTTTTT
size: -
V: TRBV19
J: TRBJ2-2
D: -
length: 15

CDR3: CASSLEASYNEQFF
DNA: TGTGCCAGCAGCTTAGAGGCGAGCTACAATGAGCAGTTCTTC
size: many
V: TRBV11-3
J: TRBJ2-1
D: -
length: 14

CDR3: CASSGTPGASGPQHF
DNA: TGTGCCAGCAGTGGCACTCCAGGGGCCTCCGGGCCCCAGCATTTT
size: -
V: TRBV25-1
J: TRBJ1-5
D: -
length: 15

CDR3: CASIQHGGNNYGYTF
DNA: TGTGCCAGCATCCAACACGGCGGGAACAACTATGGCTACACCTTC
size: many
V: TRBV28
J: TRBJ1-2
D: -
length: 15

CDR3: CAWSAGLAGGTGELFF
DNA: TGTGCCTGGAGTGCAGGACTAGCGGGAGGCACCGGGGAGCTGTTTTTT
size: many
V: TRBV30
J: TRBJ2-2
D: TRBD2
length: 16

CDR3: CASSFRTGENSPLHF
DNA: TGCGCCAGCAGCTTTCGGACAGGGGAAAATTCACCCCTCCACTTT
size: few
V: TRBV5-1
J: TRBJ1-6
D: TRBD1
length: 15

CDR3: CASSPSWATNEKLFF
DNA: TGTGCCAGCAGTCCCTCTTGGGCGACTAATGAAAAACTGTTTTTT
size: many
V: TRBV28
J: TRBJ1-4
D: -
length: 15

CDR3: CASSMSRDTEAFF
DNA: TGTGCCAGTAGTATGAGCAGGGACACTGAAGCTTTCTTT
size: -
V: TRBV19
J: TRBJ1-1
D: -
length: 13

CDR3: CASRPAFADEQYF
DNA: TGTGCCAGCAGGCCCGCATTTGCCGACGAGCAGTACTTC
size: -
V: TRBV7-2
J: TRBJ2-7
D: -
length: 13

CDR3: CASSVEPGLEAFF
DNA: TGTGCCAGCAGCGTAGAGCCAGGGCTCGAAGCTTTCTTT
size: many
V: TRBV9
J: TRBJ1-1
D: -
length: 13

CDR3: CASSLGGPQETQYF
DNA: TGCGCCAGCAGCTTGGGAGGACCCCAAGAGACCCAGTACTTC
size: many
V: TRBV5-1
J: TRBJ2-5
D: -
length: 14

CDR3: CASSEERARNYGYTF
DNA: TGTGCCAGCAGTGAAGAGAGGGCCAGGAACTATGGCTACACCTTC
size: few
V: TRBV6-1
J: TRBJ1-2
D: -
length: 15

CDR3: CATGSADTQYF
DNA: TGTGCCACCGGCAGCGCAGATACGCAGTATTTT
size: many
V: TRBV12-3/TRBV12-4
J: TRBJ2-3
D: -
length: 11

CDR3: CASSGALAGWETQYF
DNA: TGTGCCAGCAGCGGGGCACTAGCGGGATGGGAGACCCAGTACTTC
size: many
V: TRBV5-6
J: TRBJ2-5
D: TRBD2
length: 15

CDR3: CASSIGTSGVVSYEQYF
DNA: TGTGCCAGTAGTATCGGGACTAGCGGAGTGGTATCCTACGAGCAGTACTTC
size: few
V: TRBV19
J: TRBJ2-7
D: TRBD2
length: 17